These T cell receptor beta chains were read from a single sample in a study of ipilimumab plus nivolumab after autologous stem cell transplantation. TCRdb's table, derived via immunoSEQ multiplex PCR, lists solely in-frame clones and lacks some. In the table there are some 87,000 clones, 75% to 85% of which are singletons. The sample in question was PBMCs, obtained in a trial of ipilimumab plus nivolumab as post-transplant consolidation. The receptors were sampled from a male donor with diffuse large B-cell lymphoma. Both conserved end residues are part of each CDR3. Clone sizes are given selectively: once, few, many, or a class where the clone is expanded.

J gene	V gene	clone size	CDR3 protein
TRBJ1-3	TRBV4-2	-	CASSQRTEAGNTIYF
TRBJ1-5	TRBV7-2	-	CASSLSRTNQPQHF
TRBJ1-4	TRBV6-5	few	CASSLMGGQGLFF
TRBJ2-5	TRBV6-5	-	CASRDGGGAETQYF
TRBJ2-7	TRBV7-6	-	CASSLEQFGEQYF
TRBJ1-2	TRBV6-6	once	CASSYLPGTAYGYTF
TRBJ2-7	TRBV19	-	CASSIGTAASYEQYF
TRBJ1-1	TRBV25-1	-	CASSEPGANTEAFF
TRBJ1-2	TRBV5-1	-	CASKGDLGYGYTF
TRBJ2-7	TRBV30	-	CAWSRGQRFYEQYF
TRBJ1-1	TRBV19	few	CASSIGQVNTEAFF
TRBJ2-5	TRBV2	-	CASSESTAGETQYF
TRBJ2-6	TRBV2	-	CASGAESGANVLTF
TRBJ2-5	TRBV30	-	CAWSGGEETQYF
TRBJ2-5	TRBV19	-	CASSEGQGSILQETQYF
TRBJ1-1	TRBV12-5	-	CASGSTLPEGNLETEAFF
TRBJ1-3	TRBV14	-	CASSQRRDTWDTIYF
TRBJ2-2	TRBV7-2	-	CASSETYRELELFF
TRBJ1-3	TRBV7-8	-	CASSRLGTGAGNTIYF
TRBJ1-5	TRBV6-6	-	CASRVQGGGQPQHF
TRBJ1-6	TRBV27	-	CASSLRNPLYNSPLHF
TRBJ1-5	TRBV7-2	-	CASSPSRTGNQPQHF
TRBJ2-1	TRBV5-8	-	CASSSTLSSSNEQFF
TRBJ2-3	TRBV7-2	once	CASSGGTLDTQYF
TRBJ2-2	TRBV9	-	CASSVGGGFAELFF
TRBJ2-5	TRBV5-1	-	CASSLRRTSGQSGETQYF
-	TRBV5-1	-	CASSLESGYEQYF
TRBJ2-5	TRBV4-3	-	CASSQVLGGGTETQYF
TRBJ1-1	TRBV5-4	-	CASSSGTGLNTEAFF
TRBJ1-1	TRBV2	-	CASSEVSSTTEAFF
TRBJ2-7	TRBV4-3	-	CASSHETGYEQYF
TRBJ2-5	TRBV27	-	CASSFGGGRGTQYF
TRBJ2-2	TRBV27	-	CASSLSGRAGGRGGELFF
TRBJ1-4	TRBV5-1	-	CASSSGQSNEKLFF
TRBJ1-5	TRBV5-1	-	CASSPTTGGNQPQHF
TRBJ1-4	TRBV19	-	CASSYRGTGTSNEKLFF
TRBJ1-1	TRBV6-5	few	CASSYDGWAFF
TRBJ2-7	TRBV5-1	-	CASSPGPGQGRVYEQYF
TRBJ2-3	TRBV18	-	CASSPPESTGTDTQYF
TRBJ1-4	TRBV7-7	-	CASSPGVNEKLFF
TRBJ2-5	TRBV7-8	-	CASSLNTAGGEETQYF
TRBJ2-5	TRBV7-3	-	CASSSGPGRETQYF
TRBJ1-1	TRBV27	-	CASSLSRRGNTEAFF
TRBJ1-2	TRBV14	once	CASSPPRTRGLLNYGYTF
TRBJ1-1	TRBV6-5	-	CASSYLGTFSPTEAFF
TRBJ2-7	TRBV5-5	-	CASSLQGAGTYEQYF
TRBJ1-5	TRBV29-1	-	CSVLQGANQPQHF
TRBJ1-2	TRBV10-3	-	CAISESGNYGYTF
TRBJ2-3	TRBV2	-	CASSAGGWEEDTQYF
TRBJ1-2	TRBV11-2	-	CASRPGQGNYGYTF